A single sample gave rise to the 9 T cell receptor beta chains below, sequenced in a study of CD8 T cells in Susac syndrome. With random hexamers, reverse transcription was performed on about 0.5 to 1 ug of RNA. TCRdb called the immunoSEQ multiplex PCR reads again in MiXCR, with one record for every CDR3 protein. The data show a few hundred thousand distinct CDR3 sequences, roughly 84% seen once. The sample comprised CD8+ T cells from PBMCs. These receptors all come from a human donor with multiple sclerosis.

CDR3 DNA: TGTGCCAGCAGCACCAGGACTGATTACTACGAGCAGTACTTC. Encoded protein: CASSTRTDYYEQYF. The V and J genes are TRBV27 and TRBJ2-7, with D possibly matching TRBD2 (5 bases). The CDR3 runs 14 residues. V lost 6 bases to trimming and J lost 3 bases, with 15 bases between them. Germline V gene sequence: CDR1 MNHEY, CDR2 SMNVEV (reference sequence).

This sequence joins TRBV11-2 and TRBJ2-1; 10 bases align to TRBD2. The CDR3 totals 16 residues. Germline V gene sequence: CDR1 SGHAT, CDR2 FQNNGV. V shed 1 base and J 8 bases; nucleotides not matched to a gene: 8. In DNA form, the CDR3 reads TGTGCCAGCAGCTTAGGCGTACTAGCGGGAATAGATGAGCAGTTCTTC. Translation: CASSLGVLAGIDEQFF.

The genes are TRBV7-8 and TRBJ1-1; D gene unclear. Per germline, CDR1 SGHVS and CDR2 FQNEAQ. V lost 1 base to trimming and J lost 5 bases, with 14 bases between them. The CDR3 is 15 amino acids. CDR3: CASSLDFIFWTEAFF. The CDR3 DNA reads TGTGCCAGCAGCTTAGACTTTATCTTCTGGACTGAAGCTTTCTTT.

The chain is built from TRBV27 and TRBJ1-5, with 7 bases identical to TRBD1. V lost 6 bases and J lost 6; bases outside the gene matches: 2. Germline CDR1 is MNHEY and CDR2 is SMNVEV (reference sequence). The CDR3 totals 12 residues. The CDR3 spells CASRSGGQPQHF. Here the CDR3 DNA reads TGTGCCAGCAGGTCAGGGGGTCAGCCCCAGCATTTT.

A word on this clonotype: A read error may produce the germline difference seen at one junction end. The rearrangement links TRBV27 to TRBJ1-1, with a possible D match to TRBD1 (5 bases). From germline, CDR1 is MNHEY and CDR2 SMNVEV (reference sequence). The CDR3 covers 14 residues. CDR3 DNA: TGTGCCGGCAGCCGCGGGGGGATGAACACTGAAGCTTTCTTT. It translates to CAGSRGGMNTEAFF.

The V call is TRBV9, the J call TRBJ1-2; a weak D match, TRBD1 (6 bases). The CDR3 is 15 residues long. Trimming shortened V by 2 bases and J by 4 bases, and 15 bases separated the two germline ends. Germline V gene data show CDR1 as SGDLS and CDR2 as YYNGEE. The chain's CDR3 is CASSVENRDLYGYTF. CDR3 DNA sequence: TGTGCCAGCAGCGTTGAGAACAGGGATCTCTATGGCTACACCTTC.

CDR3 protein: CSVEDPGLAGQEQYF. The CDR3 nucleotides read TGCAGCGTTGAAGATCCGGGACTAGCGGGTCAGGAGCAGTACTTC. This chain uses TRBV29-1 with TRBJ2-7, with 12 bases matching TRBD2. CDR3 length: 15 residues. V gave up 0 bases and J gave up 7 bases; unmatched junction bases: 7. The germline CDR1 and CDR2 sequences are SQVTM and ANQGSEA.

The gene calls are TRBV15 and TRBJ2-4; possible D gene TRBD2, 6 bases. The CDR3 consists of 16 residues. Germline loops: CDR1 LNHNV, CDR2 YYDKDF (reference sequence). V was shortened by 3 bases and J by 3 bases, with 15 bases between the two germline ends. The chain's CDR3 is CATSSPNRESKNIQYF. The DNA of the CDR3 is TGTGCCACCAGCAGCCCCAATCGGGAGAGCAAAAACATTCAGTACTTC.

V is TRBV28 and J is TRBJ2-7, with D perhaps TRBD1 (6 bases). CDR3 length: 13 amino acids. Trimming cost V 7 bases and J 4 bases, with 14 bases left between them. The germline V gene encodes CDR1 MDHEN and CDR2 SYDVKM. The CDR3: CASTSEDSYEQYF. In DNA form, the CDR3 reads TGTGCCAGCACCTCTGAGGACAGTTACGAGCAGTACTTC.